A single sample is the source of the 32 T cell receptor beta chains below, sequenced in a study of CD4 T cells in relation to SARS-CoV-2 and coronaviruses. TCRdb's copy holds only in-frame clones and misses some; the assay was immunoSEQ multiplex PCR. The sample carries 20,000 to 25,000 clones, 76% recorded once. These receptors are not linked to any known antigen. Before the COVID-19 pandemic, during about 2011-2019, CD4+ T cells were taken from unexposed donors. CD4+ T cells were isolated from the cells after around eleven days of culture. Material for sequencing was CD4+ T cells from PBMCs, cultured in vitro. The receptors shown here come from a human donor in good health.

In this sample, this clone turned up a few times. The chain joins TRBV5-6 to TRBJ1-5; 8 nucleotides agree with TRBD1. Germline V gene sequence: CDR1 SGHDT, CDR2 YYEEEE. The CDR3 is 19 residues long. The junction had 13 bases not matched to a gene; V was cut back by 0 bases and J by 2 bases. In DNA, the CDR3 is TGTGCCAGCAGCTTGGGCAGGGGGCTGTCGGCTTTGGGCAATCAGCCCCAGCATTTT. Translated: CASSLGRGLSALGNQPQHF.

The chain joins TRBV5-1 to TRBJ2-1; 8 bases line up with TRBD1. Trimming cost V 3 bases and J 7 bases; bases outside gene matches: 0. Germline V gene lookup returns CDR1 SGHRS and CDR2 YFSETQ. The CDR3 has 12 residues. The CDR3 spells CASSWDRNEQFF. DNA of the CDR3: TGCGCCAGCAGCTGGGACAGGAATGAGCAGTTCTTC.

The chain employs TRBV2 and TRBJ1-2; D gene uncertain. Germline-derived CDR1 and CDR2 are SNHLY and FYNNEI. The CDR3 spans 12 residues. V gave up 4 bases and J gave up 14 bases, with 17 bases separating them. DNA of the CDR3: TGTGCCAGCAGTGGGGCAGGCACATTATTAACCTTC. Translating gives CASSGAGTLLTF.

This chain connects TRBV29-1 to TRBJ1-5; D is perhaps TRBD1 (5 bases). CDR3 length: 14 amino acids. Germline V gene data show CDR1 as SQVTM and CDR2 as ANQGSEA. V lost 6 bases and J lost 0, with 12 bases in between. The CDR3: CSVKGKYSNQPQHF. For the CDR3, the DNA is TGCAGCGTGAAGGGGAAATATAGCAATCAGCCCCAGCATTTT.

This clone was counted a few times. The chain is built from TRBV7-9 and TRBJ1-1; TRBD1 might be the D (6 bases). Between the trimmed V and J ends, which lost 5 bases and 4 bases, there was a span of 11 bases. Germline V gives CDR1 SEHNR, CDR2 FQNEAQ (reference sequence). The CDR3 consists of 13 residues. The CDR3 loop reads CASSIEQGTEAFF. CDR3 sequence (DNA): TGTGCCAGCAGCATAGAACAGGGCACTGAAGCTTTCTTT.

The rearrangement links TRBV14 to TRBJ1-2, with 7 bases matching TRBD1. After removal of 3 bases from V and 9 bases from J, the junction contained 13 bases not matched to a gene. CDR3 length equals 15 residues. Per the germline V gene, CDR1 is SGHDN and CDR2 is FVKESK. CDR3 sequence (DNA): TGTGCCAGCAGCCAGCAGGGGGGCGCCGCCCGGAGCTACACCTTC. Translated: CASSQQGGAARSYTF.

By frequency in the sample, this clone is medium-sized (0.01 to 0.1%). This chain links TRBV5-1 with TRBJ2-1; TRBD2 aligns across 11 bases. Losses at the gene ends were 2 bases for V and 4 bases for J; bases not matched to a gene: 5. Germline V lookup: CDR1 SGHRS, CDR2 YFSETQ. CDR3 length: 16 residues. CDR3 nucleotides: TGCGCCAGCAGCTTCACCGGGACTAGCGGATACAATGAGCAGTTCTTC. Protein product: CASSFTGTSGYNEQFF.

The CDR3 DNA follows: TGTGCCAGCAGCCAAGATGGGGTACTAGGGCAGTTCTTC. Translated, it gives CASSQDGVLGQFF. This chain uses TRBV4-2 with TRBJ2-1, with D perhaps matching TRBD2 (5 bases). The CDR3 is made up of 13 amino acids. Germline CDR1 reads LGHNA; CDR2 reads YNFKEQ. V lost 0 bases and J lost 12, with 12 bases in between.

The CDR3 region has the DNA TGTGCCAGCAGTTACTCGGGGGGACAGGGGATTTCACCCCTCCACTTT. This sequence encodes CASSYSGGQGISPLHF. The J gene is TRBJ1-6, the V gene TRBV6-5; 10 positions match TRBD1. Germline loops: CDR1 MNHEY, CDR2 SVGAGI. The CDR3 extends over 16 amino acids. The junction had 5 bases not matched to a gene; V was cut back by 0 bases and J by 9 bases.

The J gene is TRBJ1-1, the V gene TRBV24-1; no firm D call. V was clipped by 1 base and J by 11 bases, with 13 bases between them. This CDR3 has 13 amino acids. Germline CDR1 KGHDR, CDR2 SFDVKD. CDR3 residues: CATSDFSAKGAFF. CDR3 nucleotide sequence: TGTGCCACCAGTGATTTTTCGGCGAAAGGGGCTTTCTTT.

This clone was recorded a few times. The rearrangement joins TRBV4-1 to TRBJ1-5; the D gene is possibly TRBD1 (6 bases). The germline V and J ends were trimmed by 4 bases and 1 base, with 11 bases remaining between them. The V gene's germline CDR1 is MGHRA and CDR2 YSYEKL. CDR3 length: 15 amino acids. The CDR3 here is CASSPQGESNQPQHF. CDR3 nucleotide sequence: TGCGCCAGCAGCCCACAGGGTGAAAGCAATCAGCCCCAGCATTTT.

By proportion, this clone is large. The V and J genes are TRBV7-2 and TRBJ2-1; 9 nucleotides align to TRBD2. V dropped 1 base and J dropped 14; count of bases not matched to a gene: 6. This CDR3 is 13 amino acids long. Germline lookup yields CDR1 SGHTA and CDR2 FQGNSA. The chain's CDR3 is CASSLGPAGGKFF. CDR3 nucleotides: TGTGCCAGCAGCTTAGGTCCCGCGGGAGGGAAGTTCTTC.

This sequence joins TRBV5-1 and TRBJ2-7; D call uncertain. The V end was cut by 0 bases, the J end by 6 bases, with 10 bases between. The CDR3 runs to 13 residues. Per germline, CDR1 SGHRS and CDR2 YFSETQ. For the CDR3, the DNA is TGCGCCAGCAGCTTGGAAGGATTGGGCGAGCAGTACTTC. Translating gives CASSLEGLGEQYF.

The chain has TRBV3-1 (or the pseudogene TRBV3-2) and TRBJ1-3; D call uncertain. CDR3 length: 16 residues. The ends were cut back, 3 bases at V and 3 bases at J, with 15 bases in the middle. Germline CDR1 reads LGHDT; CDR2 reads YNNKEL (reference sequence). Written as DNA, the CDR3 is TGTGCCAGCAGCCAGGTACTTCGAGGGATTGGAAACACCATATATTTT. As protein: CASSQVLRGIGNTIYF.

This chain connects TRBV5-1 to TRBJ1-5; D ambiguous. The V and J ends lost 0 bases and 4 bases respectively, with 11 bases between them. Looked up from germline, CDR1 is SGHRS and CDR2 is YFSETQ. The CDR3 has 15 residues. The DNA of the CDR3 is TGCGCCAGCAGCTTGGGCACGGGTGGGAATCAGCCCCAGCATTTT. Its protein is CASSLGTGGNQPQHF.

The gene calls are TRBV25-1 and TRBJ1-1, with 7 bases fitting TRBD1. After removal of 6 bases from V and 9 bases from J, the junction contained 16 bases not matched to a gene. The CDR3 contains 15 residues. Germline V CDR1 and CDR2: MGHDK, SYGVNS. The CDR3: CASSKGGGVWVQAFF. CDR3 nucleotide sequence: TGTGCCAGCAGCAAGGGAGGGGGCGTATGGGTACAAGCTTTCTTT. Full variable domain (missing parts from reference TRBV25-1 and TRBJ1-1): EADIYQTPRYLVIGTGKKITLECSQTMGHDKMYWYQQDPGMELHLIHYSYGVNSTEKGDLSSESTVSRIRTEHFPLTLESARPSHTSQYLCASSKGGGVWVQAFFGQGTRLTVV.

The chain links TRBV2 to TRBJ1-6; TRBD1 aligns across 9 bases. The CDR3 runs to 14 residues. V shed 7 bases, J shed 6 bases, and the junction held 4 bases outside the gene matches. Per germline, CDR1 SNHLY and CDR2 FYNNEI. CDR3 nucleotides: TGTGCCAGCAAGTGGGACAGGGCTAATTCACCCCTCCACTTT. The encoded protein is CASKWDRANSPLHF. Full variable domain (rest looked up from reference TRBV2 and TRBJ1-6): EPEVTQTPSHQVTQMGQEVILRCVPISNHLYFYWYRQILGQKVEFLVSFYNNEISEKSEIFDDQFSVERPDGSNFTLKIRSTKLEDSAMYFCASKWDRANSPLHFGNGTRLTVT.

The V call is TRBV6-5, the J call TRBJ1-3, with 7 bases fitting TRBD1. Germline CDR1 MNHEY, CDR2 SVGAGI. The CDR3 extends over 15 amino acids. V lost 6 bases, J lost 1 base, and 6 bases stayed unmatched. The CDR3 spells CASRDRERSGNTIYF. The CDR3 DNA sequence: TGTGCCAGCAGAGACAGGGAGAGGTCTGGAAACACCATATATTTT.

This clone was observed once. V usage is TRBV10-3 and J usage is TRBJ2-5; 7 bases are shared with TRBD2. J lost 5 bases, V lost 4 bases, and 4 bases had no gene match. Germline V lookup: CDR1 ENHRY, CDR2 SYGVKD. CDR3 length: 13 residues. For the CDR3, the DNA is TGTGCCATCAGTGCTTGGGGAGGGGAGACCCAGTACTTC. Protein sequence: CAISAWGGETQYF.

The chain couples TRBV30 to TRBJ2-7; the match to TRBD2 covers 9 bases. Trimming cost V 2 bases and J 1 base; bases outside gene matches: 6. This CDR3 has 15 amino acids. CDR1 is GTSNPN and CDR2 is SVGIG in the germline V gene (reference sequence). CDR3 amino acids: CAWSTPGLASYEQYF. The DNA for the CDR3 is TGTGCCTGGAGTACCCCGGGACTAGCTTCCTACGAGCAGTACTTC. The full variable domain, its missing parts supplied by reference TRBV30 and TRBJ2-7, is SQTIHQWPATLVQPVGSPLSLECTVEGTSNPNLYWYRQAAGRGLQLLFYSVGIGQISSEVPQNLSASRPQDRQFILSSKKLLLSDSGFYLCAWSTPGLASYEQYFGPGTRLTVT.

The CDR3 DNA sequence: TGTGCCAGCAGTTTATCGACAGGGGGCGGGTCACCCCTCCACTTT. Its protein is CASSLSTGGGSPLHF. The V gene is TRBV27, the J gene TRBJ1-6; 10 nucleotides line up with TRBD1. The trim removed 0 bases at V and 10 bases at J, leaving 3 bases unmatched. The CDR3 consists of 15 residues. Germline lookup yields CDR1 MNHEY and CDR2 SMNVEV (reference sequence).

This clone came up a few times. This chain connects TRBV5-1 to TRBJ1-2; TRBD1 might be the D (5 bases). Germline-derived CDR1 and CDR2 are SGHRS and YFSETQ. Between the trimmed V and J ends, which lost 0 bases and 9 bases, there was a span of 9 bases. The length of the CDR3 is 12 residues. Here the CDR3 DNA reads TGCGCCAGCAGCTTGGATGGGACGAGCTACACCTTC. Translation gives CASSLDGTSYTF.

The CDR3 region is CASGLVQGVGFNEQFF. The CDR3 DNA reads as TGTGCTAGTGGTTTGGTACAGGGGGTAGGATTCAATGAGCAGTTCTTC. The V and J genes are TRBV12-5 and TRBJ2-1; 8 bases align to TRBD1. The germline V gene has CDR1 LGHNT and CDR2 FRNRAP. This CDR3 region has 16 residues. V gave up 0 bases and J gave up 6 bases; unmatched junction bases: 7.

The rearrangement links TRBV5-6 to TRBJ2-1; D ambiguous. Germline assignment: CDR1 SGHDT and CDR2 YYEEEE. The CDR3 consists of 14 residues. V shed 2 bases and J shed 5 bases, with 11 bases lying between them. The CDR3 loop is CASSFYRVDNEQFF. Here the CDR3 DNA reads TGTGCCAGCAGCTTTTACCGGGTTGACAATGAGCAGTTCTTC.

This clone appeared a single time. The genes are TRBV20-1 and TRBJ2-1; no definite D call. The CDR3 contains 9 residues. Germline CDR1 is DFQATT and CDR2 is SNEGSKA (reference sequence). The chain's CDR3 is CSSEREQFF. The CDR3 coding sequence is TGCAGCTCCGAAAGGGAGCAGTTCTTC.

The CDR3 loop reads CASRIGTSRSYEQYF. DNA of the CDR3: TGTGCCAGCAGGATTGGGACGAGCCGCTCCTACGAGCAGTACTTC. The chain recombines TRBV5-5 with TRBJ2-7, with D perhaps given as TRBD1 or TRBD2 (5 bases each). V was shortened by 5 bases and J by 0 bases, with 15 bases between the two germline ends. Per germline, CDR1 SGHKS and CDR2 YYEKEE (reference sequence). The CDR3 runs to 15 residues.

This clone was counted a single time. V is TRBV3-1 (or the pseudogene TRBV3-2) and J is TRBJ1-4; 8 bases agree with TRBD1. Germline CDR1 reads LGHDT; CDR2 reads YNNKEL (reference sequence). The CDR3 contains 15 residues. V was pared by 0 bases and J by 7 bases, with 4 bases of the junction left unmatched. CDR3 protein: CASSQETGVAEKLFF. The CDR3 coding sequence is TGTGCCAGCAGCCAAGAGACAGGGGTGGCTGAAAAACTGTTTTTT.

This clone was seen more than once but under ten times. V and J are TRBV5-1 and TRBJ2-2; possibly TRBD1 for D (6 bases). Germline CDR1 and CDR2: SGHRS and YFSETQ. CDR3 length: 17 amino acids. Trimming shortened V by 5 bases and J by 2 bases, and 19 bases separated the two germline ends. As DNA, the CDR3 is TGCGCCAGCAGTTATTCCCCTGGACAGCTAAACACCGGGGAGCTGTTTTTT. This codes for CASSYSPGQLNTGELFF.

This chain links TRBV5-1 with TRBJ1-2; D remains ambiguous. Trimming removed 4 bases at V and 3 bases at J, with 10 bases between. CDR3 length: 13 amino acids. Germline CDR1 and CDR2: SGHRS and YFSETQ. CDR3 sequence (DNA): TGCGCCAGCAGCACCGGTTGGGACTATGGCTACACCTTC. This sequence encodes CASSTGWDYGYTF.

About this clone itself: The sample carries other DNA sequences with the same CDR3. The chain uses TRBV3-1 (or the pseudogene TRBV3-2) and TRBJ2-7, with no clear D. This CDR3 spans 13 amino acids. V was clipped by 1 base and J by 4 bases, with 8 bases between them. Germline V gene lookup returns CDR1 LGHDT and CDR2 YNNKEL (reference sequence). CDR3 sequence: CASSQGLLYEQYF. The CDR3 coding sequence is TGTGCCAGCAGCCAAGGACTGCTATACGAGCAGTACTTC.

This chain uses TRBV5-1 with TRBJ2-1; TRBD2 agrees at 10 bases. V lost 3 bases, J lost 5 bases, and 8 bases stayed unmatched. This CDR3 contains 16 residues. Germline lookup yields CDR1 SGHRS and CDR2 YFSETQ. The CDR3 nucleotides are TGCGCCAGCAGCTCAATAGCGGGAGGTCCCCACAATGAGCAGTTCTTC. Protein: CASSSIAGGPHNEQFF.

The chain has TRBV30 and TRBJ1-4; a weak D match, TRBD1 (5 bases). The CDR3 has 13 residues. Trimming cost V 2 bases and J 6 bases, with 10 bases left between them. Germline V CDR1 and CDR2: GTSNPN, SVGIG (reference sequence). CDR3 loop: CAWSKGSDEKLFF. The CDR3 DNA follows: TGTGCCTGGAGTAAGGGGTCGGATGAAAAACTGTTTTTT.